In its sample, the clone carrying this T cell receptor beta chain was seen many times. This sample is drawn from a study of T cells after yellow fever vaccination. Study context: Preparing low-cell-number fractions relied on SMART-Seq v4 Ultra Low Input.

TCRdb redid the calling of the 5' RACE reads with MiXCR, one entry per CDR3 protein. The sample lists 450,000 to 550,000 distinct CDR3 sequences, around a fifth seen once, with roughly 16% in the top ten. V was shortened by 0 bases and J by 7 bases, with 7 bases between the two germline ends. Per the germline V gene, CDR1 is LGHNA and CDR2 is YNFKEQ. This CDR3 region has 13 residues. The chain is built from TRBV4-2 and TRBJ1-5, with a tentative D call TRBD1 (5 bases). This sequence originates from a man between 18 and 29 years old who received the YFV17D yellow fever vaccine. Sequenced here: PBMCs, sampled less than 25 days after the first yellow fever vaccination. As DNA, the CDR3 is TGTGCCAGCAGCCAAGAGAGGGGACAGCCCCAGCATTTT. Its translation: CASSQERGQPQHF.